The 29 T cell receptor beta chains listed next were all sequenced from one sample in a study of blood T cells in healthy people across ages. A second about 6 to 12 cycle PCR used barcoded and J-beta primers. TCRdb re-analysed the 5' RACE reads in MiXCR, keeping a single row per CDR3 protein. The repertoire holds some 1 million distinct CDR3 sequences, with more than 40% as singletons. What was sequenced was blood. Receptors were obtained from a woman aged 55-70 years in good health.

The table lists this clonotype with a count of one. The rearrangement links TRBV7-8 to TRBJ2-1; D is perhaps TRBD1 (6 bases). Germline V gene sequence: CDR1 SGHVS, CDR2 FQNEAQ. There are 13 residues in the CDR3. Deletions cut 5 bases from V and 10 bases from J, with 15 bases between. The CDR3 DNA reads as TGTGCCAGCAGCCTAGGACGGACAGCCGAGCAGTTCTTC. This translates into CASSLGRTAEQFF. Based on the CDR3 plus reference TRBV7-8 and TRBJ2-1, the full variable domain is GAGVSQSPRYKVAKRGQDVALRCDPISGHVSLFWYQQALGQGPEFLTYFQNEAQLDKSGLPSDRFFAERPEGSVSTLKIQRTQQEDSAVYLCASSLGRTAEQFFGPGTRLTVL.

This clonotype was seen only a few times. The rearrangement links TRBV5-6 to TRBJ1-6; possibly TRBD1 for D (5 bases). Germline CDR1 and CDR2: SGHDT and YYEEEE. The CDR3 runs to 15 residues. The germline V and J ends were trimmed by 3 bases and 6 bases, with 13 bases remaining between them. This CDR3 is CASSWDARLNSPLHF. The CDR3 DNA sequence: TGTGCCAGCAGCTGGGACGCGAGGCTTAATTCACCCCTCCACTTT.

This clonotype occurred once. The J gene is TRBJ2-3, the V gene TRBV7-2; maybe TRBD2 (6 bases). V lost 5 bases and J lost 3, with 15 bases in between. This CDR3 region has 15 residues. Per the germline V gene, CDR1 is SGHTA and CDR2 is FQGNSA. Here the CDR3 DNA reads TGTGCCAGCAGCCCTGGAGGGGTGAGGACAGATACGCAGTATTTT. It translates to CASSPGGVRTDTQYF.

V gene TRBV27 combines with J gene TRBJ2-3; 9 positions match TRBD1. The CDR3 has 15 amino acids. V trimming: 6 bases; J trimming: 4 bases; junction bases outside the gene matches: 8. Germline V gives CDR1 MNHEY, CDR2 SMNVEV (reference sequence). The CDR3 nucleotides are TGTGCCAGCAGAGAAATGGGACAGGGTGCAGATACGCAGTATTTT. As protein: CASREMGQGADTQYF.

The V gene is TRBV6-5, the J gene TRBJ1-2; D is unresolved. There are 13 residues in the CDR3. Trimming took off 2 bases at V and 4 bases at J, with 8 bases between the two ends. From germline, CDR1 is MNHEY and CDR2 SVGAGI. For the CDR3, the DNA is TGTGCCAGCAGTTACCCCACCGGCTATGGCTACACCTTC. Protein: CASSYPTGYGYTF.

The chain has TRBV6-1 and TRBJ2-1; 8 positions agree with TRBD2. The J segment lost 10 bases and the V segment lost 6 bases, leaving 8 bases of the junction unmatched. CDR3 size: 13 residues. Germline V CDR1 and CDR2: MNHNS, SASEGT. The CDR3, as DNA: TGTGCCAGCAGACTCCTCGGGGGGGCGGAGCAGTTCTTC. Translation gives CASRLLGGAEQFF.

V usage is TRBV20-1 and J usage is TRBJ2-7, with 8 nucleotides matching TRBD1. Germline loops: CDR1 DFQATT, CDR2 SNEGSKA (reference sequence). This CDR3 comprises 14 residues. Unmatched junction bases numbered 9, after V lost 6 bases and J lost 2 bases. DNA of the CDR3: TGCAGTGCCCCAGGAGGGACAGGAACCTACGAGCAGTACTTC. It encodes CSAPGGTGTYEQYF.

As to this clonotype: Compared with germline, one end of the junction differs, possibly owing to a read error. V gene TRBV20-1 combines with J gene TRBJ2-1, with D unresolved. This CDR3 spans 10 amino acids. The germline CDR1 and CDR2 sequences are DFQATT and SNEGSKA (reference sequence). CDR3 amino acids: CSAHRNGQFF. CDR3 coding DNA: TGCAGTGCACATCGAAATGGGCAGTTCTTC.

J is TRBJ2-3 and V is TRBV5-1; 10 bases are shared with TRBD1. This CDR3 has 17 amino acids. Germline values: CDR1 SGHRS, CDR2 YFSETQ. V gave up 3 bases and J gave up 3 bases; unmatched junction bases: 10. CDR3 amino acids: CASSWSRDRGWTDTQYF. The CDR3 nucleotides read TGCGCCAGCAGCTGGTCCCGGGACAGGGGATGGACAGATACGCAGTATTTT.

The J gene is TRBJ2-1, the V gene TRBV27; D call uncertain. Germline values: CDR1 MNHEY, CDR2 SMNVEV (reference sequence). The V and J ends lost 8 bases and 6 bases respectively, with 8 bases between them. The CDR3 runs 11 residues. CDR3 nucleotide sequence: TGTGCCAGCGAAACCGTCAATGAGCAGTTCTTC. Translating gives CASETVNEQFF.

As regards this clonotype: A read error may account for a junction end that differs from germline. The CDR3 sequence is CASIQAQGKDTQYF. DNA of the CDR3: TGTGCCAGCATCCAAGCACAGGGGAAAGATACGCAGTATTTT. The J gene is TRBJ2-3, the V gene TRBV4-2, with 7 bases that match TRBD1. From germline, CDR1 is LGHNA and CDR2 YNFKEQ. This CDR3 contains 14 residues.

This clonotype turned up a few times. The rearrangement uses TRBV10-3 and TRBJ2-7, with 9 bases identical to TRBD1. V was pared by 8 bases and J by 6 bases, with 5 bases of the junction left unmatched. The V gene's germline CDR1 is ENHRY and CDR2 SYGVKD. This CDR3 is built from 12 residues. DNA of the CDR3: TGTGCCATCGGACAGGGGTCGGGCGAGCAGTACTTC. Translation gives CAIGQGSGEQYF.

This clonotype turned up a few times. The CDR3 coding sequence is TGCAGTGCTAGGAGGGGGTGGCTAGCGGGAGTAGTATACGAGCAGTACTTC. It translates to CSARRGWLAGVVYEQYF. The chain combines TRBV20-1 with TRBJ2-7, with 10 bases matching TRBD2. Germline lookup yields CDR1 DFQATT and CDR2 SNEGSKA (reference sequence). CDR3 length: 17 amino acids. Unmatched junction bases numbered 15, after V lost 3 bases and J lost 4 bases.

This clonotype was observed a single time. The DNA for the CDR3 is TGTGCCATCAGTGCATCGGGACAGGGTAGGGAAAAACTGTTTTTT. This sequence encodes CAISASGQGREKLFF. This chain uses TRBV10-3 with TRBJ1-4, with 9 bases lining up with TRBD1. Germline trimming cut 4 bases from V and 8 bases from J; bases unmatched to any gene: 8. The CDR3 runs to 15 residues. The V gene's germline CDR1 is ENHRY and CDR2 SYGVKD.

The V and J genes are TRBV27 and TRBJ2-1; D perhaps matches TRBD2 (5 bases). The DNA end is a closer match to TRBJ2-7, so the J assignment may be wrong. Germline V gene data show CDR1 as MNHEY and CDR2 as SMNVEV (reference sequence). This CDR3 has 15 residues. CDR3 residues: CASSFGGSTYNEQYF. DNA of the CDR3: TGTGCCAGCAGTTTTGGCGGGTCGACCTACAATGAGCAGTACTTC.

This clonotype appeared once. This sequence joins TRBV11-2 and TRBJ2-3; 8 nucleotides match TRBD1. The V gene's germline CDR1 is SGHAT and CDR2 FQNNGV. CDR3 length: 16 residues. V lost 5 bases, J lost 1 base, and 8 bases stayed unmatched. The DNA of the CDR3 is TGTGCCAGCAGCCCAGGGACAGGTCTTGGCACAGATACGCAGTATTTT. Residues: CASSPGTGLGTDTQYF.

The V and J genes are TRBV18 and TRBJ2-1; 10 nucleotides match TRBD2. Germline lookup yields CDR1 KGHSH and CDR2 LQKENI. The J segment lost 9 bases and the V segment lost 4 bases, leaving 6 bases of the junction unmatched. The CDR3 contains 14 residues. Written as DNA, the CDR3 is TGTGCCAGCTCACTTCCGGGACTAGCGTCTGAGCAGTTCTTC. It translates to CASSLPGLASEQFF.

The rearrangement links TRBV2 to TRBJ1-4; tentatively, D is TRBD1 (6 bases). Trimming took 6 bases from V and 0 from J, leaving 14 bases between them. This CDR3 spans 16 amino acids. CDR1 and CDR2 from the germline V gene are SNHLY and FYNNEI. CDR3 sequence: CASSAGHRATNEKLFF. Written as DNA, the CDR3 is TGTGCCAGCAGCGCGGGACACCGTGCAACTAATGAAAAACTGTTTTTT.

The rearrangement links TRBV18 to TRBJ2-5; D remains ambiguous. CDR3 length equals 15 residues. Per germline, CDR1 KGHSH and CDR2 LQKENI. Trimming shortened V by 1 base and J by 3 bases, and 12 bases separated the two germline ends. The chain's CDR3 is CASSPLDTAKETQYF. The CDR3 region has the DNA TGTGCCAGCTCACCACTTGACACAGCCAAAGAGACCCAGTACTTC.

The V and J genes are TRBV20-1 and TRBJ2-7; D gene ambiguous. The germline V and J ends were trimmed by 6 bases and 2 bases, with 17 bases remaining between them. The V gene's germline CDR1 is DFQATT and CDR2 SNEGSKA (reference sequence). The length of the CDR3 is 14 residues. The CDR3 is CSAADDFKTYEQYF. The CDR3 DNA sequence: TGCAGTGCCGCGGACGACTTCAAGACCTACGAGCAGTACTTC.

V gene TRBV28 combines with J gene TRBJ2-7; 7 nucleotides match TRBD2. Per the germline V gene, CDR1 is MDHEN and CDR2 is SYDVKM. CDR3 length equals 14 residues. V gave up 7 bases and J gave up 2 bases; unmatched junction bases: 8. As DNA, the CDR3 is TGTGCCAGCAAGTTGGCGGGAGAGCCCTACGAGCAGTACTTC. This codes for CASKLAGEPYEQYF.

The CDR3 here is CASSFESSSRVGTQYF. The CDR3 coding sequence is TGTGCCAGCAGTTTTGAAAGTAGCTCGCGAGTAGGGACCCAGTACTTC. This sequence joins TRBV6-5 and TRBJ2-5; no clear D. The length of the CDR3 is 16 residues. CDR1 and CDR2 from the germline V gene are MNHEY and SVGAGI. V lost 4 bases, J lost 7 bases, and 22 bases lay in between.

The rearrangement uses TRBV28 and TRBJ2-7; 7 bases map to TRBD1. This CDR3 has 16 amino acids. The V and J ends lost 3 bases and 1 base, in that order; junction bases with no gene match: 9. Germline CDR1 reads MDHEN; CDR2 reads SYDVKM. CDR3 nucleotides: TGTGCCAGCAGTTTGTACTCCGTGGGACAGTCCTACGAGCAGTACTTC. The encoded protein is CASSLYSVGQSYEQYF.

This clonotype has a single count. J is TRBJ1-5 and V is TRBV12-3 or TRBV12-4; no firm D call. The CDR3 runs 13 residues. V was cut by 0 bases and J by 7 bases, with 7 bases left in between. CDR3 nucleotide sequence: TGTGCCAGCAGTTTAGCAGGGCGGCAGCCCCAGCATTTT. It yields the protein CASSLAGRQPQHF.

The CDR3 DNA is TGTGCCAGCAGCTTGGGACATTCCTCCTACGAGCAGTACTTC. It specifies CASSLGHSSYEQYF. The chain uses TRBV5-5 and TRBJ2-7; D not resolved. Germline loops: CDR1 SGHKS, CDR2 YYEKEE (reference sequence). The CDR3 is 14 amino acids. Deletions cut 0 bases from V and 0 bases from J, with 7 bases between.

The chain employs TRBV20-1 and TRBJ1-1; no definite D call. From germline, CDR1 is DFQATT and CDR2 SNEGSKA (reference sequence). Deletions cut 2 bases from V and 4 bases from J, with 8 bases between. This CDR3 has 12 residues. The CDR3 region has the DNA TGCAGTGCTAGACGAGGGAGCACTGAAGCTTTCTTT. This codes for CSARRGSTEAFF.

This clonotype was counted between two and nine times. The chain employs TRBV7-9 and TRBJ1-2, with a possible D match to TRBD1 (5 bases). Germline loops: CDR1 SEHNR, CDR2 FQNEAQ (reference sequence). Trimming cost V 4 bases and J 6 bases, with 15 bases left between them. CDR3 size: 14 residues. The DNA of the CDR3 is TGTGCCAGCAGCTGGGGGGGGAGCAGCGATGGCTACACCTTC. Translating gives CASSWGGSSDGYTF. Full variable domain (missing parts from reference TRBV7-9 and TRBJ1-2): DTGVSQNPRHKITKRGQNVTFRCDPISEHNRLYWYRQTLGQGPEFLTYFQNEAQLEKSRLLSDRFSAERPKGSFSTLEIQRTEQGDSAMYLCASSWGGSSDGYTFGSGTRLTVV.

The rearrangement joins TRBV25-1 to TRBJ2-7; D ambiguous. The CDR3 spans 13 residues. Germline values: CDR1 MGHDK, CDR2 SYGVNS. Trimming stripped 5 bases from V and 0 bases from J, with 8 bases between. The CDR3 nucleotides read TGTGCCAGCAGTAGTCTCGTCTCCTACGAGCAGTACTTC. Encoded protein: CASSSLVSYEQYF.

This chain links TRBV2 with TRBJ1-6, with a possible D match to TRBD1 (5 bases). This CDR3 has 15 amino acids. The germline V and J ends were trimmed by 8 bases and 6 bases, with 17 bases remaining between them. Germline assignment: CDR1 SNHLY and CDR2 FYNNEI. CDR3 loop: CASLGTQASNSPLHF. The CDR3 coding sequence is TGTGCCAGCTTGGGCACACAGGCGTCTAATTCACCCCTCCACTTT. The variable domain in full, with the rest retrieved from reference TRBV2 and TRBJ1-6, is EPEVTQTPSHQVTQMGQEVILRCVPISNHLYFYWYRQILGQKVEFLVSFYNNEISEKSEIFDDQFSVERPDGSNFTLKIRSTKLEDSAMYFCASLGTQASNSPLHFGNGTRLTVT.